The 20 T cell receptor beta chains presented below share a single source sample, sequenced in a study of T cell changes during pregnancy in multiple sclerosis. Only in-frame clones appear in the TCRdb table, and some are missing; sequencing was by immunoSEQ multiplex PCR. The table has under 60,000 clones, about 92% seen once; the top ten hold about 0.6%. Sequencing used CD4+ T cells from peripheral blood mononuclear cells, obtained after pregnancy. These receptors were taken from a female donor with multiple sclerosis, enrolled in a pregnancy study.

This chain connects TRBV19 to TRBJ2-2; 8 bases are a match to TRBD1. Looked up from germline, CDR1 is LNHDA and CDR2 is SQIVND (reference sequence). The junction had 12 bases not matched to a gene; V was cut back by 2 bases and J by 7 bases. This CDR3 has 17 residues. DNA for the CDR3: TGTGCCAGTAGTATACGGACAGGGTCCTCCAGTGACGGGGAGCTGTTTTTT. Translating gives CASSIRTGSSSDGELFF.

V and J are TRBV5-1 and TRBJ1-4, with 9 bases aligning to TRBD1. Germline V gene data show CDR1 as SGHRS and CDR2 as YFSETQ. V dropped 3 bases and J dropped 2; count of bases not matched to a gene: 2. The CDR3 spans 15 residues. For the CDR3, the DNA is TGCGCCAGCAGCTACGGACAGGGGACTAATGAAAAACTGTTTTTT. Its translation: CASSYGQGTNEKLFF.

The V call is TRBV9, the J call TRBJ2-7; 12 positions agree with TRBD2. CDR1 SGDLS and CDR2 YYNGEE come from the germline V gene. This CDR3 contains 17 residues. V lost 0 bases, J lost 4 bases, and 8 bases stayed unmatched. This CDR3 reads CASSVGASSGGAYEQYF. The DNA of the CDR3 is TGTGCCAGCAGCGTAGGGGCCTCTAGCGGGGGGGCATACGAGCAGTACTTC.

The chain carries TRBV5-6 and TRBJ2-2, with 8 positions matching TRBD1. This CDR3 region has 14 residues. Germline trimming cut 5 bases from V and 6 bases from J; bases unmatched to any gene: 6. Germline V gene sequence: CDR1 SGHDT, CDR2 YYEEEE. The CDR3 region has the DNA TGTGCCAGCAGATCGGACAGGGTACCCGGGGAGCTGTTTTTT. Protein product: CASRSDRVPGELFF.

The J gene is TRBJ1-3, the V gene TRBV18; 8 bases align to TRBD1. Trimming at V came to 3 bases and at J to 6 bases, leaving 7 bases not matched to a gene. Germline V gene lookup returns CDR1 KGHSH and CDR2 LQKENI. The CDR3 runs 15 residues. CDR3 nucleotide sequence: TGTGCCAGCTCACCGCCCGGACAGGGAACAAACACCATATATTTT. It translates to CASSPPGQGTNTIYF.

The CDR3 loop reads CASSLRRGNTEAFF. As DNA, the CDR3 is TGTGCCAGCAGCTTAAGGCGGGGTAACACTGAAGCTTTCTTT. The chain couples TRBV7-2 to TRBJ1-1; no definite D call. V lost 2 bases and J lost 2, with 9 bases in between. The CDR3 is 14 amino acids. CDR1 and CDR2 (germline): SGHTA, FQGNSA.

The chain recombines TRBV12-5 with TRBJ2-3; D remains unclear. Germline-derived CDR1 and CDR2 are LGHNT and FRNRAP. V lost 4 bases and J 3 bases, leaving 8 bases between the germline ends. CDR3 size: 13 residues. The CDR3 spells CASGSAGTDTQYF. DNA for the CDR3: TGTGCTAGTGGTTCCGCCGGGACAGATACGCAGTATTTT.

The CDR3 DNA is TGTGCCAGCAGCTTAGAGGGCAGGGGCAATCAGCCCCAGCATTTT. It is translated as CASSLEGRGNQPQHF. The chain carries TRBV7-2 and TRBJ1-5; D is possibly TRBD1 (5 bases). V lost 1 base and J lost 2, with 9 bases in between. The CDR3 totals 15 residues. Germline lookup yields CDR1 SGHTA and CDR2 FQGNSA.

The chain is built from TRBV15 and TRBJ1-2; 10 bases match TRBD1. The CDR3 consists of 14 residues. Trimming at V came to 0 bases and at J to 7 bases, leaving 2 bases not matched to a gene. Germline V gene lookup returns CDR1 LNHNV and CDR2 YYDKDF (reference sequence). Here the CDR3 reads CATSREDRGSGYTF. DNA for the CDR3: TGTGCCACCAGCAGAGAGGACAGGGGGTCTGGCTACACCTTC.

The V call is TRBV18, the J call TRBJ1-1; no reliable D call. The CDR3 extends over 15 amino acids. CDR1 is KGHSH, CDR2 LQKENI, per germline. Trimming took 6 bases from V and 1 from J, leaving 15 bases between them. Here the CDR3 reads CASSLNEGGNTEAFF. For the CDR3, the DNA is TGTGCCAGCTCCCTTAACGAAGGAGGGAACACTGAAGCTTTCTTT.

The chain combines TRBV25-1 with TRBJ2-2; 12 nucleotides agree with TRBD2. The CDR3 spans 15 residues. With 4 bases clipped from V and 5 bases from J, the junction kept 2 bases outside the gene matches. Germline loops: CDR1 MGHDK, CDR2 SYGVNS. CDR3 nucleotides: TGTGCCAGCAGTGTGACTAGCGGGGGAACCGGGGAGCTGTTTTTT. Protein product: CASSVTSGGTGELFF.

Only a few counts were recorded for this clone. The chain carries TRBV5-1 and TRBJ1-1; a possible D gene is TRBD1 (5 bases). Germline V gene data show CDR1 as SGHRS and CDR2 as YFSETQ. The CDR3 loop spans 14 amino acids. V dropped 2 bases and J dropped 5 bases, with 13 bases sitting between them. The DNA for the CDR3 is TGCGCCAGCAGCTTACACAGGAGATCGACTGAAGCTTTCTTT. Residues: CASSLHRRSTEAFF. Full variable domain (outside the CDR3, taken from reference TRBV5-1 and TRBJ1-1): KAGVTQTPRYLIKTRGQQVTLSCSPISGHRSVSWYQQTPGQGLQFLFEYFSETQRNKGNFPGRFSGRQFSNSRSEMNVSTLELGDSALYLCASSLHRRSTEAFFGQGTRLTVV.

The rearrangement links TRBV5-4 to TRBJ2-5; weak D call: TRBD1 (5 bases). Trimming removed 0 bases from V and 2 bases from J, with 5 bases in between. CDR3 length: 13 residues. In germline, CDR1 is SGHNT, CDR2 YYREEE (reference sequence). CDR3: CASSLGQQETQYF. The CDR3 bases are TGTGCCAGCAGCTTGGGACAGCAAGAGACCCAGTACTTC. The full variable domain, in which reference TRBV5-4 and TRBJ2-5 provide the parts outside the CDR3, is ETGVTQSPTHLIKTRGQQVTLRCSSQSGHNTVSWYQQALGQGPQFIFQYYREEENGRGNFPPRFSGLQFPNYSSELNVNALELDDSALYLCASSLGQQETQYFGPGTRLLVL.

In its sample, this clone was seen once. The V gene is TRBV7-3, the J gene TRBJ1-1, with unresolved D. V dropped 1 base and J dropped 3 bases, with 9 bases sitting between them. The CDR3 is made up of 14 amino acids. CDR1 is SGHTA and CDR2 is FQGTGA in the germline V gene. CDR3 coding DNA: TGTGCCAGCAGCTTAATTCACGGGGACACTGAAGCTTTCTTT. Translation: CASSLIHGDTEAFF.

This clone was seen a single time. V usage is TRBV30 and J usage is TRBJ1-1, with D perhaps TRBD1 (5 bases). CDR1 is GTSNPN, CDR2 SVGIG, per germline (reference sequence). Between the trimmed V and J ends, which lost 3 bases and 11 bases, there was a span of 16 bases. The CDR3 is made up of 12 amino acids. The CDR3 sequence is CAWSPGGEGAFF. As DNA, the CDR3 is TGTGCCTGGAGCCCCGGGGGGGAAGGTGCTTTCTTT. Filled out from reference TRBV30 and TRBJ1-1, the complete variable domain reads SQTIHQWPATLVQPVGSPLSLECTVEGTSNPNLYWYRQAAGRGLQLLFYSVGIGQISSEVPQNLSASRPQDRQFILSSKKLLLSDSGFYLCAWSPGGEGAFFGQGTRLTVV.

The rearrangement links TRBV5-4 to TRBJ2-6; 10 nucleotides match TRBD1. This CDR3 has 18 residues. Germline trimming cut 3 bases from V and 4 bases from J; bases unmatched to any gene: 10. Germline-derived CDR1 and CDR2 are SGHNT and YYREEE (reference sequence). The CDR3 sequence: CASSSDRDRGTGANVLTF. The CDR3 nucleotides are TGTGCCAGCAGCTCGGACCGGGACAGGGGAACCGGGGCCAACGTCCTGACTTTC.

The DNA of the CDR3 is TGCAGCGTTGTGGCAGGGAACAATGAAAAACTGTTTTTT. As protein: CSVVAGNNEKLFF. This chain uses TRBV29-1 with TRBJ1-4, with D tentatively TRBD1 (5 bases). The germline V gene has CDR1 SQVTM and CDR2 ANQGSEA. The CDR3 runs 13 residues. V gave up 4 bases and J gave up 5 bases, with 11 bases separating them.

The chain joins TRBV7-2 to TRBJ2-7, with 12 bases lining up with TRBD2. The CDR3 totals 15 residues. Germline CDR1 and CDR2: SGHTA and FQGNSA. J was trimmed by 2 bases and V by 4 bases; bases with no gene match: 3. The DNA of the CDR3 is TGTGCCAGCAGCTATCTAGCGGGGGGGCCCTACGAGCAGTACTTC. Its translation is CASSYLAGGPYEQYF.

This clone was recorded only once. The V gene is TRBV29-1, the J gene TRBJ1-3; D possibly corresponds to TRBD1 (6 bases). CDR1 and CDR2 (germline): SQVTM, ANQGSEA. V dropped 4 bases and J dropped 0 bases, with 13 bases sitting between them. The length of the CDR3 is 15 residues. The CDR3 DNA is TGCAGCGTTGCACCCACAGGGAGCTCTGGAAACACCATATATTTT. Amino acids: CSVAPTGSSGNTIYF.

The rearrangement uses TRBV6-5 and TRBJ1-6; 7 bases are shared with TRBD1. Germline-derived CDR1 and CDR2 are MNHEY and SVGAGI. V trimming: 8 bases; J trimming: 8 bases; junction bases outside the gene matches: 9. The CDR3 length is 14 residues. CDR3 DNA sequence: TGTGCCAGCGGTGACAGGGTATTACATTCACCCCTCCACTTT. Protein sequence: CASGDRVLHSPLHF.